What follows are 11 T cell receptor beta chains derived from one specimen sequenced in a study of T cell changes during pregnancy in multiple sclerosis. Some clones are missing from TCRdb's copy, which holds only in-frame ones; the method was immunoSEQ multiplex PCR. The sample includes tens of thousands of clones, more than 90% of them seen just once. This sample comprised CD8+ T cells from peripheral blood mononuclear cells, obtained after pregnancy. These receptors originate from a female donor with multiple sclerosis, enrolled in a pregnancy study.

This chain uses TRBV27 with TRBJ1-2; the D is unclear. Germline values: CDR1 MNHEY, CDR2 SMNVEV (reference sequence). Trimming took 5 bases from V and 4 from J, leaving 14 bases between them. The CDR3 loop spans 14 amino acids. This chain's CDR3 is CASSPKRVLYGYTF. CDR3 in DNA: TGTGCCAGCAGTCCAAAGCGCGTCCTCTATGGCTACACCTTC.

This chain links TRBV2 with TRBJ1-1, with 8 bases that match TRBD1. Germline CDR1 is SNHLY and CDR2 is FYNNEI. The CDR3 contains 16 residues. V lost 5 bases, J lost 3 bases, and 11 bases stayed unmatched. CDR3 sequence (DNA): TGTGCCAGCAGTAGGCAGGGGGCGAGCTGGGACACTGAAGCTTTCTTT. Amino acid sequence: CASSRQGASWDTEAFF. The full variable domain, with the rest looked up from reference TRBV2 and TRBJ1-1, is EPEVTQTPSHQVTQMGQEVILRCVPISNHLYFYWYRQILGQKVEFLVSFYNNEISEKSEIFDDQFSVERPDGSNFTLKIRSTKLEDSAMYFCASSRQGASWDTEAFFGQGTRLTVV.

This rearrangement joins TRBV27 to TRBJ2-4; TRBD2 aligns across 8 bases. With 6 bases clipped from V and 8 bases from J, the junction kept 9 bases outside the gene matches. Germline lookup yields CDR1 MNHEY and CDR2 SMNVEV (reference sequence). This CDR3 comprises 14 residues. The CDR3, as DNA: TGTGCCAGCAGATCGGGGACTAGTTCTCACATTCAGTACTTC. Its protein is CASRSGTSSHIQYF.

The count of this clone is one. The chain joins TRBV28 to TRBJ2-3; D might be TRBD1 (5 bases). The V gene lost 8 bases and the J gene lost 8 bases, with 8 bases spanning the gap. This CDR3 is 10 amino acids long. Per the germline V gene, CDR1 is MDHEN and CDR2 is SYDVKM. CDR3 amino acids: CASGQGTQYF. CDR3 in DNA: TGTGCCAGCGGGCAGGGTACGCAGTATTTT.

This chain connects TRBV14 to TRBJ1-2; D call uncertain. The CDR3 covers 18 residues. Trimming shortened V by 0 bases and J by 0 bases, and 17 bases separated the two germline ends. From germline, CDR1 is SGHDN and CDR2 FVKESK. For the CDR3, the DNA is TGTGCCAGCAGCCAAGATTCGGTACGCCAAGATCCTAACTATGGCTACACCTTC. Residues: CASSQDSVRQDPNYGYTF.

This clone is a singleton in its sample. The V and J genes are TRBV28 and TRBJ2-2; 13 nucleotides align to TRBD2. J lost 1 base, V lost 4 bases, and 6 bases had no gene match. The CDR3 sequence is 18 residues long. Germline assignment: CDR1 MDHEN and CDR2 SYDVKM. CDR3 loop: CASSSGLAGQGNTGELFF. The CDR3 DNA reads TGTGCCAGCAGTTCGGGACTAGCGGGACAGGGGAACACCGGGGAGCTGTTTTTT.

The table lists this clone with a count of one. The chain employs TRBV7-9 and TRBJ1-6, with 7 bases lining up with TRBD1. This CDR3 spans 16 amino acids. V shed 5 bases and J 8 bases; nucleotides not matched to a gene: 12. CDR1 is SEHNR and CDR2 is FQNEAQ in the germline V gene (reference sequence). The DNA for the CDR3 is TGTGCCAGCAGCCCCGCGACAGGGAGGATATATTCACCCCTCCACTTT. It yields the protein CASSPATGRIYSPLHF.

The chain recombines TRBV5-1 with TRBJ2-3; 8 bases align to TRBD2. V shed 4 bases, J shed 1 base, and the junction held 5 bases outside the gene matches. Germline CDR1 and CDR2: SGHRS and YFSETQ. The CDR3 extends over 15 amino acids. In nucleotides, the CDR3 is TGCGCCAGCAGCGTTACGACTAGCGGCACAGATACGCAGTATTTT. Translating it yields CASSVTTSGTDTQYF.

The chain couples TRBV5-6 to TRBJ2-7; 11 nucleotides align to TRBD1. CDR3 length: 14 residues. V shed 5 bases and J 4 bases; nucleotides not matched to a gene: 5. Looked up from germline, CDR1 is SGHDT and CDR2 is YYEEEE. CDR3 residues: CASSLGQGVYEQYF. The CDR3 bases are TGTGCCAGCAGTCTGGGACAGGGGGTTTACGAGCAGTACTTC. Drawing the rest from reference TRBV5-6 and TRBJ2-7, the complete variable domain is DAGVTQSPTHLIKTRGQQVTLRCSPKSGHDTVSWYQQALGQGPQFIFQYYEEEERQRGNFPDRFSGHQFPNYSSELNVNALLLGDSALYLCASSLGQGVYEQYFGPGTRLTVT.

As to this clone: Germline is not matched at one junction end, which may reflect a read error. The chain couples TRBV5-4 to TRBJ2-1; 8 bases match TRBD1. This CDR3 is 15 amino acids long. CDR1 is SGHNT and CDR2 is YYREEE in the germline V gene (reference sequence). As DNA, the CDR3 is TGTGTCAGCAGCTTGTCCCGGACAGGGATGAATGAGCAGTTCTTC. It specifies CVSSLSRTGMNEQFF. The full variable domain, rest sourced from reference TRBV5-4 and TRBJ2-1, is ETGVTQSPTHLIKTRGQQVTLRCSSQSGHNTVSWYQQALGQGPQFIFQYYREEENGRGNFPPRFSGLQFPNYSSELNVNALELDDSALYLCVSSLSRTGMNEQFFGPGTRLTVL.

The CDR3 loop is CAWSPNLRLAGYNEQFF. Written as DNA, the CDR3 is TGTGCCTGGAGTCCCAACCTCCGACTAGCGGGCTACAATGAGCAGTTCTTC. J is TRBJ2-1 and V is TRBV30; 10 positions match TRBD2. The CDR3 runs 17 residues. The V gene end was trimmed by 2 bases and the J gene end by 3 bases; junction bases not matched to a gene: 10. CDR1 is GTSNPN, CDR2 SVGIG, per germline (reference sequence).